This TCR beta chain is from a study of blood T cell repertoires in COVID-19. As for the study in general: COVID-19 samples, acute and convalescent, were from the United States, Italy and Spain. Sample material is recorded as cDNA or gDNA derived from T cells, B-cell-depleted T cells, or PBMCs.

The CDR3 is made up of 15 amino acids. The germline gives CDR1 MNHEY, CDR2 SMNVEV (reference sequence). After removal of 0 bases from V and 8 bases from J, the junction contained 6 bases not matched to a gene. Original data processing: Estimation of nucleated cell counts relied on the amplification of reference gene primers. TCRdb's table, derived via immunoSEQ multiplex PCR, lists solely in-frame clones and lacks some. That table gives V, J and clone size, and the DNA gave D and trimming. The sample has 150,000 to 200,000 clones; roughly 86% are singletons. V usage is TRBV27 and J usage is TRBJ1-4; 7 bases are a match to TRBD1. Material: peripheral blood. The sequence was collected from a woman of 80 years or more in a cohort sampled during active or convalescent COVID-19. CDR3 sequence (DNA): TGTGCCAGCAGTTTATCCGTACAGGGGAACGAAAAACTGTTTTTT. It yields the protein CASSLSVQGNEKLFF.